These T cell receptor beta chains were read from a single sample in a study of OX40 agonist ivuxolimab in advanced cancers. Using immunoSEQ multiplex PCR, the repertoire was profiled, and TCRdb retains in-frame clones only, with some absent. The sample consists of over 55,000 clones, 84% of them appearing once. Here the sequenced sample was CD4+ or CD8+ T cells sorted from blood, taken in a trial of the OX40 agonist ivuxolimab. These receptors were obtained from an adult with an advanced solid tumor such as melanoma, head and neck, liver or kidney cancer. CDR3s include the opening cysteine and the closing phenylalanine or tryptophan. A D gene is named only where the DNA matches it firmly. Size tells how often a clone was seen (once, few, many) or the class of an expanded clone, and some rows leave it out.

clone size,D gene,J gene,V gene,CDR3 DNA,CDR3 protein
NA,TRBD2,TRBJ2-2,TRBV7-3,TGTGCCAGCAGCCCCCAGACTAGCGCCACCGGGGAGCTGTTTTTT,CASSPQTSATGELFF
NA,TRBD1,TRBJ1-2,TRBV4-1,TGCGCCAGCAGCCAAGGGGCTGGGACAGGGGGCTACACCTTC,CASSQGAGTGGYTF
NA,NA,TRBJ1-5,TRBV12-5,TGTGCTAGTGCCCCGGAGGGAATTTATCAGCCCCAGCATTTT,CASAPEGIYQPQHF
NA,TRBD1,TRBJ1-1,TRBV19,TGTGCCAGTAGTACCAAACAGGGGAGGTTGACTGAAGCTTTCTTT,CASSTKQGRLTEAFF
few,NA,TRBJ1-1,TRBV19,TGTGCCAGTAGTATTGCTCGGGGCCACACTGAAGCTTTCTTT,CASSIARGHTEAFF
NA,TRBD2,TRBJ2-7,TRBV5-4,TGTGCCAGCAGCTTGGGGGGTAGCGGGGAAACCGAGCAGTACTTC,CASSLGGSGETEQYF
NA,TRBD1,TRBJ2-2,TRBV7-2,TGTGCCAGCAGCTTAGGGTTAAGGGGGCTAACCGGGGAGCTGTTTTTT,CASSLGLRGLTGELFF
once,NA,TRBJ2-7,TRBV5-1,TGCGCCAGCAGCTTGGGCCCTGTTGGGGGAAACTACGAGCAGTACTTC,CASSLGPVGGNYEQYF
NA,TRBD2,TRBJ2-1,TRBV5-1,TGCGCCAGCAGCTTAACTAGCGGGGGGTCGGTTGAGCAGTTCTTC,CASSLTSGGSVEQFF
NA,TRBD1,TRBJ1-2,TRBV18,TGTGCCAGCTCACCCGGGACAGGTTTGAGTGGCTACACCTTC,CASSPGTGLSGYTF
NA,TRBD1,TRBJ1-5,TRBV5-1,TGCGCCAGCAGCTTGGGGCCCCAACAGGGGCCCGATCAGCCCCAGCATTTT,CASSLGPQQGPDQPQHF
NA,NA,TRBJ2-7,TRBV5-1,TGCGCCAGCAGCTTGGGGGGCGCGAGATACGAGCAGTACTTC,CASSLGGARYEQYF
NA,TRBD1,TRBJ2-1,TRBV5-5,TGTGCCAGCAGCCCCCCGGGACAGGGGGCCTCCCATGAGCAGTTCTTC,CASSPPGQGASHEQFF
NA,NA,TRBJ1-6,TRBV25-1,TGTGCCAGCAGTGAAGGCGGACGCCCGGCACCCCTCCACTTT,CASSEGGRPAPLHF
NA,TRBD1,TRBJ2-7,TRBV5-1,TGCGCCAGCAGCACCCTCGGGACAGCGCTCGAGCAGTACTTC,CASSTLGTALEQYF
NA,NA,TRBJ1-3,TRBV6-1,TGTGCCAGCAGTACAGGGAGCTCTGGAAACACCATATATTTT,CASSTGSSGNTIYF
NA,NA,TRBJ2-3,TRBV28,TGTGCCAGCGAAGTACCGGACTCCACAGATACGCAGTATTTT,CASEVPDSTDTQYF
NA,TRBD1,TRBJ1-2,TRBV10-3,TGTGCCATCAGTGACCCAACCGGGACAGTAATCGACTACACCTTC,CAISDPTGTVIDYTF
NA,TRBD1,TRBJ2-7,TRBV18,TGTGCCAGCTCACCAAGCTGGGACAGGGCGTCCGAGCAGTACTTC,CASSPSWDRASEQYF
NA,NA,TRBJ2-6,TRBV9,TGTGCCAGCAGCGTAGTGGGGGGCTCTGGGGCCAACGTCCTGACTTTC,CASSVVGGSGANVLTF
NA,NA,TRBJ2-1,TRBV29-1,TGCAGCGCGGCTCTGAGCCGGGGTGTTGGGGAGCAGTTCTTC,CSAALSRGVGEQFF
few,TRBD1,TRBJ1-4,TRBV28,TGTGCCAGCAGCAGGGACAGGGGCCCTGCAACTAATGAAAAACTGTTTTTT,CASSRDRGPATNEKLFF
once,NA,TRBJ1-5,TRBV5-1,TGCGCCAGCAGCTTGGATGGCGGATACAATCAGCCCCAGCATTTT,CASSLDGGYNQPQHF
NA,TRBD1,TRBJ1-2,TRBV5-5,TGTGCCAGCAGCTTAGGACAGGTTCGTAACTATGGCTACACCTTC,CASSLGQVRNYGYTF
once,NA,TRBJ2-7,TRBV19,TGTGCCAGTAGTATAGGGACGGAAGACTACGAGCAGTACTTC,CASSIGTEDYEQYF
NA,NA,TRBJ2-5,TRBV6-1,TGTGCCAGCAGTCAAGTACAGGTGTTCAGCCCAAGGGAGACCCAGTACTTC,CASSQVQVFSPRETQYF
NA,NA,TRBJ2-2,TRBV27,TGTGCCAGCAGTTTCTCGGGGACTGGCACCGGGGAGCTGTTTTTT,CASSFSGTGTGELFF
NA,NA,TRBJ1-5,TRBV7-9,TGTGCCAGCAGCCCCGGAGGTAGCAATCAGCCCCAGCATTTT,CASSPGGSNQPQHF
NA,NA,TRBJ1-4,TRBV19,TGTGCCAGTAGTATTGCGGAAGGGTTTCATCATGAAAAACTGTTTTTT,CASSIAEGFHHEKLFF
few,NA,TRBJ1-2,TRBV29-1,TGCAGCGTTCTGTCTTTTTATGGCTACACCTTC,CSVLSFYGYTF
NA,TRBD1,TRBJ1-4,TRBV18,TGTGCCAGCTCAATCGTAACAGGGGGCGCCGGGGAAAAACTGTTTTTT,CASSIVTGGAGEKLFF
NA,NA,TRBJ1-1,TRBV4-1,TGCGCCAGCAGCCAAGCGGACACCACGGGCACTGAAGCTTTCTTT,CASSQADTTGTEAFF
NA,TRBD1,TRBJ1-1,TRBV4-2,TGTGCCAGCAGCCAGACAGGGGGGGACACTGAAGCTTTCTTT,CASSQTGGDTEAFF
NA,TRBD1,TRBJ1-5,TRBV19,TGTGCCAGTAGTCCACGACAGGGTTGGATTCAGCCCCAGCATTTT,CASSPRQGWIQPQHF
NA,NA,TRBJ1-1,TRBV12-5,TGTGCTAGTGGTTTGGTTAACACTGAAGCTTTCTTT,CASGLVNTEAFF
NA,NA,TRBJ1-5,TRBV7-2,TGTGCCAGCAGCTTAGGTCGGAGCCTCAATCAGCCCCAGCATTTT,CASSLGRSLNQPQHF